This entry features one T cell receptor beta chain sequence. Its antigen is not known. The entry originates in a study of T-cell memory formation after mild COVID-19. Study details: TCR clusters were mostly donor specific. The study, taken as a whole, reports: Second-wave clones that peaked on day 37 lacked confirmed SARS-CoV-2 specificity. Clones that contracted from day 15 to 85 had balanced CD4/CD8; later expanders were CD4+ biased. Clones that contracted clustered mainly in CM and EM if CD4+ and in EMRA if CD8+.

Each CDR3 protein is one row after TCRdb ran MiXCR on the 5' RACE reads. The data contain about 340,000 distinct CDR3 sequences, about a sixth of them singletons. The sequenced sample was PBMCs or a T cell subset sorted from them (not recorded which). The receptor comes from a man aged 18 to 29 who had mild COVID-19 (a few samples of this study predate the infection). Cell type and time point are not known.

In DNA form, the CDR3 reads TGTGCCAGCAGAGTGGATGGGGCCAACGTCCTGACTTTC. Translated: CASRVDGANVLTF. J is TRBJ2-6 and V is TRBV5-5; no clear D gene. CDR1 is SGHKS, CDR2 YYEKEE, per germline (reference sequence). V was trimmed by 5 bases and J by 3 bases, leaving 6 bases between them. The CDR3 is 13 amino acids.